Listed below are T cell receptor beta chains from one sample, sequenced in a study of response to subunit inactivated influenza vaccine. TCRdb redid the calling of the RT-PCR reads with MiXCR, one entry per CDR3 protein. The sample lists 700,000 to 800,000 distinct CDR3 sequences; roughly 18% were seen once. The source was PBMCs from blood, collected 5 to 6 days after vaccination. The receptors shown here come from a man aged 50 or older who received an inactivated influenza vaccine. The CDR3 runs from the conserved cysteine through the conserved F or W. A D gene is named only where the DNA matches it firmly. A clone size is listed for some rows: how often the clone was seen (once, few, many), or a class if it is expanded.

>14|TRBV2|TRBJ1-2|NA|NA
TGTGCCAGCAGCGACACAGGGCTAGTGGATGGCTACACCTTC
CASSDTGLVDGYTF
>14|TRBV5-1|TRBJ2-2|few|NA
TGCGCCAGCAGCACTAGTAATGTCGCCGGGGAGCTGTTTTTT
CASSTSNVAGELFF
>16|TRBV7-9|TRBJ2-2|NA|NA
TGTGCCAGCAGCCCTTTACAGGGAATTGGTTCCGGGGAGCTGTTTTTT
CASSPLQGIGSGELFF
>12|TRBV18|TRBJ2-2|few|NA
TGTGCCAGCTCGCTACCCGGCGGGGAGCTGTTTTTT
CASSLPGGELFF
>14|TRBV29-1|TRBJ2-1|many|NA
TGCAGCGTTGAAACCCAGGTTTCATACAATGAGCAGTTCTTC
CSVETQVSYNEQFF
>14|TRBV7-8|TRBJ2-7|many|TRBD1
TGTGCCAGCAGCGTTGACAGGGGGAACTACGAGCAGTACTTC
CASSVDRGNYEQYF
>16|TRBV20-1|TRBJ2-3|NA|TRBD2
TGCAGTGCTAGCTCCGGACTAGCGGGCTTCACAGATACGCAGTATTTT
CSASSGLAGFTDTQYF
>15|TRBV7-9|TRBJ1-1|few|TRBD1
TGTGCCAGCAGCTCTACGAGGACAGGGGCCACTGAAGCTTTCTTT
CASSSTRTGATEAFF
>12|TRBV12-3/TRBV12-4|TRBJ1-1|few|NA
TGTGCCAGCAGTTTAAGGGGTTCTGAAGCTTTCTTT
CASSLRGSEAFF
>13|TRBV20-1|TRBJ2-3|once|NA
TGCACCCCATCGGGAGATGGAACAGATACGCAGTATTTT
CTPSGDGTDTQYF
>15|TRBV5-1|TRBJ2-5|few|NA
TGCGCCAGCAGCTTTGGACTACGGCCCCAAGAGACCCAGTACTTC
CASSFGLRPQETQYF
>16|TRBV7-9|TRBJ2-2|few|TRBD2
TGTGCCAGCACTATTGGAGGAGGGAGGGGAACCGGGGAGCTGTTTTTT
CASTIGGGRGTGELFF
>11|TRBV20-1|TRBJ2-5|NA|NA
TGCAGTGCACAGGGCGAAGAGACCCAGTACTTC
CSAQGEETQYF
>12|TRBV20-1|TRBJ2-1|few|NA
TGCAGTGCCTCGGGAGCAGACAATGAGCAGTTCTTC
CSASGADNEQFF
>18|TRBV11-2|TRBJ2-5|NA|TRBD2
TGTGCCAGCAGCCTTTCCCTTGCCGGGGGGGCCCCTCAAGAGACCCAGTACTTC
CASSLSLAGGAPQETQYF
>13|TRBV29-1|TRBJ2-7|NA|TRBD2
TGCAGCGTTAGTAGCGGGCCGTCCTACGAGCAGTACTTC
CSVSSGPSYEQYF
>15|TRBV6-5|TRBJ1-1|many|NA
TGTGCCAGCAGTTACTCGAGGGCCCCGAGAACTGAAGCTTTCTTT
CASSYSRAPRTEAFF
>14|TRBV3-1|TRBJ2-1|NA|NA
TGTGCCAGCAGCCAAGTCGGACTTCCCAATGAGCAGTTCTTC
CASSQVGLPNEQFF
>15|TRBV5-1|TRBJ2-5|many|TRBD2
TGCGCCAGCAGCCCTCGGGCGGGGGGACTAGAGACCCAGTACTTC
CASSPRAGGLETQYF
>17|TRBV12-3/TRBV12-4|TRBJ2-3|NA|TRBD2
TGTGCCAGCAGTATTAGGACTAGCGGGAGGAGCACAGATACGCAGTATTTT
CASSIRTSGRSTDTQYF
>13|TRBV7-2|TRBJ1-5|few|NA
TGTGCCAGCCGGGCAGTCCCCAATCAGCCCCAGCATTTT
CASRAVPNQPQHF
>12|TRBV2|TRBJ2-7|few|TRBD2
TGTGCCAGCGGGACTAGACCCTACGAGCAGTACTTC
CASGTRPYEQYF
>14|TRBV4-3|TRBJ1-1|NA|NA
TGCGCCAGCAGCCAAGAACAGGTGAACACTGAAGCTTTCTTT
CASSQEQVNTEAFF
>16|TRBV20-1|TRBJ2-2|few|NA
TGCAGTGCTAGGGCCCTAAGGGCGCCGAACACCGGGGAGCTGTTTTTT
CSARALRAPNTGELFF
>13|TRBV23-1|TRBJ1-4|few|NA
TGCGCCAGCAGTCGTCAGGGGTGGGAAAAACTGTTTTTT
CASSRQGWEKLFF
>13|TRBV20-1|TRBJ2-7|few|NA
TGCAGTGCTAGACCCGGGACGGGCATCGAGCAGTACTTC
CSARPGTGIEQYF
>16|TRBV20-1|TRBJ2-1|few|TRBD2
TGCAGTGCAAACCCCGGGACTAGCGGGGACTACAATGAGCAGTTCTTC
CSANPGTSGDYNEQFF
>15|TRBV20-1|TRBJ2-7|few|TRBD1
TGCAGTGCTGGGTCCCGGACAGGGGTTACCTACGAGCAGTACTTC
CSAGSRTGVTYEQYF
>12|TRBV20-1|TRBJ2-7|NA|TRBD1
TGCAGTGCTAGCCGGGCCAGGGGGGAGCAGTACTTC
CSASRARGEQYF
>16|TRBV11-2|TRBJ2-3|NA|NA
TGTGCCAGCAGCGACGCCCCAGGGTTACGAATGGATACGCAGTATTTT
CASSDAPGLRMDTQYF
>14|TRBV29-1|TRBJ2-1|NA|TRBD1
TGCAGCGTCTCCACAGGGGGTCCCTACAATGAGCAGTTCTTC
CSVSTGGPYNEQFF
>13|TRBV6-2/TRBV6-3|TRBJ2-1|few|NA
TGTGCCAGCAGTGACCATCTTTACAATGAGCAGTTCTTC
CASSDHLYNEQFF
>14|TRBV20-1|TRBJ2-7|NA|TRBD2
TGCAGTGCAAGACTAGCGGGGGGGCCCTACGAGCAGTACTTC
CSARLAGGPYEQYF
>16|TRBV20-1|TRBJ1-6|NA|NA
TGCAGTGCTAGAGGTGGCAGGGGCCGGGCGGGTTCACCCCTCCACTTT
CSARGGRGRAGSPLHF
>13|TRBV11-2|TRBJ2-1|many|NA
TGCGCCAGCAGCTTCGGACGCCTCAATGAGCAGTTCTTC
CASSFGRLNEQFF
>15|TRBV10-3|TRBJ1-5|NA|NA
TGTGCCATCAGTAAAATACAGGGAGGGAATCAGCCCCAGCATTTT
CAISKIQGGNQPQHF
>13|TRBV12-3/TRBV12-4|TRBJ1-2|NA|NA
TGTGCCAGCAGCCCCGGACAGCGCTATGGCTACACCTTC
CASSPGQRYGYTF
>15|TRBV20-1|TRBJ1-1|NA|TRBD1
TGCAGTGCTAGAGACGCCGGACAGGCGAACACTGAAGCTTTCTTT
CSARDAGQANTEAFF
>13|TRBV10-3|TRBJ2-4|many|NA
TGTGCCATCCGGGAACACGCCAAAAACATTCAGTACTTC
CAIREHAKNIQYF
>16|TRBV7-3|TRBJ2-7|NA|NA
TGTGCCAGCAGCTTAAGCCTAGCGAGGGTCTTCTACGAGCAGTACTTC
CASSLSLARVFYEQYF
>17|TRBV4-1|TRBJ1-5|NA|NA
TGCGCCAGCAGCCAGACCCCGGGACAATATAGCAATCAGCCCCAGCATTTT
CASSQTPGQYSNQPQHF
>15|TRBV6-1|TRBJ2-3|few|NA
TGTGCCAGCAGTGAAGCACCCATCTACACAGATACGCAGTATTTT
CASSEAPIYTDTQYF
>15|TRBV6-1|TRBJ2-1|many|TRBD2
TGTGCCAGCAGTCCTAGCGGGGGGGTCTACAATGAGCAGTTCTTC
CASSPSGGVYNEQFF
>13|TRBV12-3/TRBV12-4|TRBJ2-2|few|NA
TGTGCCAGCACCAATGGAAACACCGGGGAGCTGTTTTTT
CASTNGNTGELFF
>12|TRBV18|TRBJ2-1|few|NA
TGTGCCAGCTCACCTCCAGTCTATGAGCAGTTCTTC
CASSPPVYEQFF
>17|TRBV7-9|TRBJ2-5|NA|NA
TGTGCCAGCAGCTCTTACCCTCGAAAGGACAGACAAGAGACCCAGTACTTC
CASSSYPRKDRQETQYF
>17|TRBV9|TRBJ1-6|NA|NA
TGTGCCAGCAGCGTAGAGTCCGCCTGGACAAGCTGGGAACCCCTCCACTTT
CASSVESAWTSWEPLHF
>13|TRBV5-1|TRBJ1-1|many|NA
TGTGCCAGCAGTTTTACAGTGAACACTGAAGCTTTCTTT
CASSFTVNTEAFF
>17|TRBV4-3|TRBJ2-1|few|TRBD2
TGCGCCAGCAGCCAAGAACCACCAGCGGGAGGTATAAATGAGCAGTTCTTC
CASSQEPPAGGINEQFF
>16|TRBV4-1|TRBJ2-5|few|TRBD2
TGCGCCAGCAGCCAAGAGTGGCTAGCGGGACCAGAGACCCAGTACTTC
CASSQEWLAGPETQYF
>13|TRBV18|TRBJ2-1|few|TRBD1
TGTGCCAGCTCACCACTGGGGGACAGTGAGCAGTTCTTC
CASSPLGDSEQFF